This record concerns one TCR beta chain sequence. This record belongs to a study of OX40 agonist ivuxolimab in advanced cancers. TCRdb's table, derived via immunoSEQ multiplex PCR, lists solely in-frame clones and lacks some. The sample includes some 65,000 clones, about 91% of them seen just once. CDR3 length equals 16 residues. Germline V gene lookup returns CDR1 SGHAT and CDR2 FQNNGV. V was cut by 1 base and J by 4 bases, with 14 bases left in between. The chain links TRBV11-2 to TRBJ1-3, with D possibly matching TRBD1 (6 bases). The receptor comes from an adult with an advanced solid tumor such as melanoma, head and neck, liver or kidney cancer. Sequencing was performed on CD4+ or CD8+ T cells sorted from blood, taken in a trial of the OX40 agonist ivuxolimab. CDR3 residues: CASSLGWGAQGNTIYF. As DNA, the CDR3 is TGTGCCAGCAGCTTAGGGTGGGGGGCACAAGGAAACACCATATATTTT.